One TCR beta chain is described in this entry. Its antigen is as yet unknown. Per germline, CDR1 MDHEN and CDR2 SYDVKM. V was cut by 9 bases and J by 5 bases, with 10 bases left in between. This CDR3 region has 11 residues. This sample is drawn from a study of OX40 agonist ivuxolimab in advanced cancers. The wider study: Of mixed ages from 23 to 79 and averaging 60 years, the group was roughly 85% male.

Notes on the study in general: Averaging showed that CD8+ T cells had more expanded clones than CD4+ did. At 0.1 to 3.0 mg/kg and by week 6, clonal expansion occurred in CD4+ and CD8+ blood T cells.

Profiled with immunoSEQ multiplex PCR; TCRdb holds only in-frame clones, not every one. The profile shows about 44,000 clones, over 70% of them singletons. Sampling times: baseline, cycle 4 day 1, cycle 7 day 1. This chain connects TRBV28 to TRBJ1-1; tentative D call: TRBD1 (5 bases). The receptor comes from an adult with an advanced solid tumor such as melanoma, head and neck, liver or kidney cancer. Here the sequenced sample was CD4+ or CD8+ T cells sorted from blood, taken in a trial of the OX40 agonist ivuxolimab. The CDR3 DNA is TGTGCCAGTGACGAGGGGACTGAAGCTTTCTTT. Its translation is CASDEGTEAFF.